The rows below give T cell receptor beta chains drawn from one sample of a study of blood T cell repertoires in COVID-19. The table came from immunoSEQ multiplex PCR; TCRdb's copy has only in-frame clones and leaves some out. This sample yields some 200,000 clones, of which about four fifths are seen a single time; 2.3% belongs to the top ten. The sample consisted of peripheral blood. The receptors here all came from a woman aged 55-70 years with acute or convalescent COVID-19. The CDR3 runs from the conserved cysteine through the conserved F or W. D genes are given only for firm matches.

cdr3_aa v_call d_call j_call
CASSLIQGEKLFF TRBV7-9 - TRBJ1-4
CASTISTSGGSKQYF TRBV6-5 TRBD2 TRBJ2-7
CAWSGTGRISGANVLTF TRBV30 TRBD1 TRBJ2-6
CASSLGQGDGYTF TRBV7-9 - TRBJ1-2
CASSRPGLWDGYTF TRBV14 - TRBJ1-2
CASSEADTGYGYTF TRBV6-1 - TRBJ1-2
CASSDQTYEQYF TRBV6-4 - TRBJ2-7
CASSPQGARGNTIYF TRBV27 TRBD1 TRBJ1-3
CASSNGMYSNQPQHF TRBV19 - TRBJ1-5
CASSLGNPDTQYF TRBV7-9 - TRBJ2-3
CASSLTGGANPGAFF TRBV5-5 TRBD1 TRBJ1-1
CASSSGLAGGKDTQYF TRBV18 TRBD2 TRBJ2-3